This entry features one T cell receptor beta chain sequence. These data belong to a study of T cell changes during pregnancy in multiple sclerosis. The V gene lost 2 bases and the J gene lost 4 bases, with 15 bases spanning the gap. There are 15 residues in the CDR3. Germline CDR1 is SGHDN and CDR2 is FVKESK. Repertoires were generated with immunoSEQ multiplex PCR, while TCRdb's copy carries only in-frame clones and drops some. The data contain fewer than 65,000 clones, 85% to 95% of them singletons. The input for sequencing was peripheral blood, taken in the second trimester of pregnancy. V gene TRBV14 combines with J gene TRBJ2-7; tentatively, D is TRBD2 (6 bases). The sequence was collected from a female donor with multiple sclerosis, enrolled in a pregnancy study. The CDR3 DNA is TGTGCCAGCAGCCAATCGCCCGGGAGTGGTTACGAGCAGTACTTC. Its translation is CASSQSPGSGYEQYF.